This entry lists 22 T cell receptor beta chains sequenced from one sample in a study of OX40 agonist ivuxolimab in advanced cancers. Assay used: immunoSEQ multiplex PCR; TCRdb lists only in-frame clones, some missing. The sample includes around 80,000 clones, roughly four fifths of them seen just once. The sample here was CD4+ or CD8+ T cells sorted from blood, taken in a trial of the OX40 agonist ivuxolimab. The receptors come from an adult with an advanced solid tumor such as melanoma, head and neck, liver or kidney cancer.

V is TRBV28 and J is TRBJ2-5, with TRBD1 matching 10 bases. Trimming took 2 bases from V and 5 from J; bases not matched to a gene: 8. Per the germline V gene, CDR1 is MDHEN and CDR2 is SYDVKM. This CDR3 comprises 16 residues. CDR3 sequence: CASSLPGQGLWETQYF. The CDR3 DNA reads as TGTGCCAGCAGTTTACCGGGACAGGGGTTATGGGAGACCCAGTACTTC. The variable domain in full, with the rest retrieved from reference TRBV28 and TRBJ2-5, is DVKVTQSSRYLVKRTGEKVFLECVQDMDHENMFWYRQDPGLGLRLIYFSYDVKMKEKGDIPEGYSVSREKKERFSLILESASTNQTSMYLCASSLPGQGLWETQYFGPGTRLLVL.

This chain connects TRBV6-1 to TRBJ1-2; D is possibly TRBD1 (5 bases). The CDR3 is made up of 15 amino acids. V gave up 2 bases and J gave up 2 bases, with 12 bases separating them. Germline V gene sequence: CDR1 MNHNS, CDR2 SASEGT. Written as DNA, the CDR3 is TGTGCCAGCAGTGAATTGGGGCAGGCCAACTATGGCTACACCTTC. Its translation: CASSELGQANYGYTF.

This chain uses TRBV9 with TRBJ2-1; tentatively, D is TRBD1 (6 bases). The V end was cut by 0 bases, the J end by 7 bases, with 17 bases between. The CDR3 has 16 residues. Per germline, CDR1 SGDLS and CDR2 YYNGEE. CDR3 bases: TGTGCCAGCAGCGTAGCCGGGACACTAGGTTTAAATGAGCAGTTCTTC. Translating gives CASSVAGTLGLNEQFF.

The gene calls are TRBV10-3 and TRBJ2-1; tentatively, D is TRBD2 (7 bases). The CDR3 runs to 13 residues. CDR1 is ENHRY and CDR2 is SYGVKD in the germline V gene. The V gene lost 7 bases and the J gene lost 6 bases, with 13 bases spanning the gap. The CDR3 nucleotides read TGTGCCATCACGAAGGGGGGGCCCAATGAGCAGTTCTTC. Translating gives CAITKGGPNEQFF.

This clone was picked up a small number of times. The CDR3 nucleotides are TGCGCCAGCAGCTCAACCTTACCGGAACAGGGGGACAATGAGCAGTTCTTC. Translating it yields CASSSTLPEQGDNEQFF. The chain is built from TRBV5-1 and TRBJ2-1, with 8 bases aligning to TRBD1. With V trimmed by 3 bases and J by 5 bases, 13 bases remained unmatched. There are 17 residues in the CDR3. Germline V gives CDR1 SGHRS, CDR2 YFSETQ.

V and J are TRBV6-5 and TRBJ1-1, with D hard to call. The CDR3 totals 14 residues. CDR1 and CDR2 (germline): MNHEY, SVGAGI. V lost 2 bases to trimming and J lost 5 bases, with 12 bases between them. Here the CDR3 reads CASSYSAGFTEAFF. The DNA for the CDR3 is TGTGCCAGCAGTTACAGCGCGGGCTTTACTGAAGCTTTCTTT.

This chain uses TRBV5-1 with TRBJ2-7; D remains ambiguous. Trimming took off 2 bases at V and 2 bases at J, with 8 bases between the two ends. Germline V lookup: CDR1 SGHRS, CDR2 YFSETQ. CDR3 length: 13 amino acids. CDR3 protein: CASSFGRTYEQYF. The CDR3 DNA sequence: TGCGCCAGCAGCTTCGGACGGACCTACGAGCAGTACTTC.

This chain links TRBV10-3 with TRBJ1-3; D call uncertain. The V gene lost 0 bases and the J gene lost 0 bases, with 15 bases spanning the gap. Germline-derived CDR1 and CDR2 are ENHRY and SYGVKD. The CDR3 length is 18 residues. Here the CDR3 reads CAISESSASKYSGNTIYF. In DNA, the CDR3 is TGTGCCATCAGTGAGTCGTCGGCCAGCAAATACTCTGGAAACACCATATATTTT.

The chain uses TRBV7-2 and TRBJ1-5; D is uncertain. The CDR3 has 15 residues. Germline V gives CDR1 SGHTA, CDR2 FQGNSA. V was pared by 1 base and J by 6 bases, with 13 bases between. In nucleotides, the CDR3 is TGTGCCAGCAGCTTAGGGGTCGGGTTAAGTCAGCCCCAGCATTTT. Amino acid sequence: CASSLGVGLSQPQHF.

The chain links TRBV28 to TRBJ1-2, with TRBD1 as a possible D gene (5 bases). CDR3 length equals 13 residues. CDR1 is MDHEN, CDR2 SYDVKM, per germline. Trimming cost V 3 bases and J 4 bases, with 9 bases left between them. The CDR3 loop is CASSLMTVYGYTF. Here the CDR3 DNA reads TGTGCCAGCAGTTTGATGACAGTCTATGGCTACACCTTC.

This chain connects TRBV5-1 to TRBJ1-1; D not certain. Trimming pared 0 bases from V and 1 base from J, leaving 13 bases between. This CDR3 contains 16 residues. In germline, CDR1 is SGHRS, CDR2 YFSETQ. In DNA form, the CDR3 reads TGCGCCAGCAGCTTGGGGGTAGCGGCTGCGAACACTGAAGCTTTCTTT. Translated: CASSLGVAAANTEAFF.

This rearrangement joins TRBV27 to TRBJ1-1; D is unclear. CDR1 is MNHEY and CDR2 is SMNVEV in the germline V gene (reference sequence). The CDR3 covers 15 residues. V lost 6 bases to trimming and J lost 7 bases, with 21 bases between them. This chain's CDR3 is CASSRRAPDEGEAFF. The CDR3 nucleotides are TGTGCCAGCAGCCGTCGGGCACCCGATGAGGGTGAAGCTTTCTTT.

V is TRBV29-1 and J is TRBJ2-2; tentative D call: TRBD2 (5 bases). The CDR3 runs to 13 residues. V gave up 5 bases and J gave up 0 bases, with 7 bases separating them. Germline lookup yields CDR1 SQVTM and CDR2 ANQGSEA. Here the CDR3 reads CSVKRSNTGELFF. DNA for the CDR3: TGCAGCGTTAAGCGGTCGAACACCGGGGAGCTGTTTTTT.

This chain joins TRBV5-1 and TRBJ1-4; 9 bases are a match to TRBD1. CDR3 length: 14 residues. J lost 7 bases, V lost 5 bases, and 6 bases had no gene match. Germline CDR1 reads SGHRS; CDR2 reads YFSETQ. CDR3 nucleotide sequence: TGCGCCAGCAGAACCGGGACAGGGAGTGAAAAACTGTTTTTT. It encodes CASRTGTGSEKLFF.

The genes are TRBV5-1 and TRBJ2-1; TRBD1 or TRBD2 may be the D gene (6 bases each). This CDR3 is built from 12 residues. Per the germline V gene, CDR1 is SGHRS and CDR2 is YFSETQ. Trimming took 2 bases from V and 9 from J, leaving 9 bases between them. The CDR3 nucleotides read TGCGCCAGCAGCTTACAGGGAGGTGAGCAGTTCTTC. Its translation is CASSLQGGEQFF.

This chain joins TRBV6-5 and TRBJ1-2, with TRBD1 identical over 7 bases. Losses at the gene ends were 2 bases for V and 5 bases for J; bases not matched to a gene: 11. The germline gives CDR1 MNHEY, CDR2 SVGAGI. There are 16 residues in the CDR3. The CDR3 reads CASSYAGGARPYGYTF. The CDR3 coding sequence is TGTGCCAGCAGTTACGCAGGGGGGGCGCGTCCATATGGCTACACCTTC.

The chain joins TRBV19 to TRBJ2-4, with D unresolved. Germline V CDR1 and CDR2: LNHDA, SQIVND (reference sequence). The CDR3 is made up of 15 amino acids. Trimming removed 5 bases at V and 0 bases at J, with 11 bases between. CDR3 DNA: TGTGCCAGTAGTCGCCCCCCTCCAGCCAAAAACATTCAGTACTTC. Amino acid sequence: CASSRPPPAKNIQYF.

This clone was seen once. The CDR3 DNA reads TGTGCCAGCAGTTTGTACAGGGGGACTTTCTTT. This gives the protein CASSLYRGTFF. The genes are TRBV28 and TRBJ1-1; 8 bases line up with TRBD1. Looked up from germline, CDR1 is MDHEN and CDR2 is SYDVKM. The CDR3 contains 11 residues. V shed 3 bases, J shed 12 bases, and the junction held 3 bases outside the gene matches.

This chain connects TRBV7-2 to TRBJ2-1; TRBD2 aligns across 7 bases. The germline V gene has CDR1 SGHTA and CDR2 FQGNSA. V lost 5 bases to trimming and J lost 0 bases; unmatched junction nucleotides: 13. The CDR3 contains 18 residues. The CDR3 here is CASSLLFSGGSSYNEQFF. CDR3 DNA: TGTGCCAGCAGCCTTCTCTTTTCCGGGGGGAGCTCCTACAATGAGCAGTTCTTC.

CDR3 protein: CASSSRPYQPQHF. CDR3 sequence (DNA): TGTGCCAGCAGTTCCCGACCCTATCAGCCCCAGCATTTT. This sequence joins TRBV6-6 and TRBJ1-5, with D uncertain. Germline V gene data show CDR1 as MNHNY and CDR2 as SVGAGI (reference sequence). V lost 4 bases to trimming and J lost 5 bases, with 9 bases between them. The CDR3 is 13 amino acids.

The chain carries TRBV5-1 and TRBJ2-7, with 7 bases matching TRBD1. The CDR3 is made up of 13 amino acids. V gave up 6 bases and J gave up 7 bases; unmatched junction bases: 10. In germline, CDR1 is SGHRS, CDR2 YFSETQ. The CDR3 DNA is TGCGCCAGCACTCCCTCAGGGGGTCAGGAGCAGTACTTC. This translates into CASTPSGGQEQYF.

The chain uses TRBV7-2 and TRBJ2-5; a weak D match, TRBD1 (6 bases). Germline loops: CDR1 SGHTA, CDR2 FQGNSA. The CDR3 contains 15 residues. The ends were cut back, 4 bases at V and 0 bases at J, with 12 bases in the middle. This CDR3 reads CASSSQGLDQETQYF. CDR3 coding DNA: TGTGCCAGCAGCTCACAGGGATTAGACCAAGAGACCCAGTACTTC.